This T cell receptor (beta chain) is from a study of OX40 agonist ivuxolimab in advanced cancers. Overall study context: Ivuxolimab, an agonistic anti-OX40 (CD134) antibody, was given to patients.

Germline V gene lookup returns CDR1 SGHVS and CDR2 FNYEAQ. The CDR3 runs 15 residues. V trimming: 5 bases; J trimming: 2 bases; junction bases outside the gene matches: 4. This table comes from immunoSEQ multiplex PCR, and its TCRdb copy is limited to in-frame clones, with some not included. This table has approximately 80,000 clones, about 90% appearing once. Points from the study as a whole: Some patients who did not respond also had low normalized T-cell clonal expansion. In CD8+ T cells, expanded clones were on average more numerous than in CD4+.

Turning to this clone: Its target is unknown.

The sequences come from CD4+ or CD8+ T cells sorted from blood, collected in a trial of the OX40 agonist ivuxolimab. The receptor was isolated from an adult with an advanced solid tumor such as melanoma, head and neck, liver or kidney cancer. The rearrangement uses TRBV7-6 and TRBJ2-1; 9 positions agree with TRBD2. This CDR3 is CASSTTSGTYNEQFF. CDR3 sequence (DNA): TGTGCCAGCAGCACGACTAGCGGAACCTACAATGAGCAGTTCTTC.